A single sample is the source of the 19 T cell receptor beta chains below, sequenced in a study of chronic HIV infection and antiretroviral therapy. TCRdb redid the calling of the 5' RACE reads with MiXCR, one entry per CDR3 protein. The sample includes 40,000 to 50,000 distinct CDR3 sequences, 19% of them seen just once. Sequencing was carried out using peripheral blood. Receptors were obtained from an adult who had HIV and had not received antiretroviral therapy, or was an uninfected healthy control (not recorded which).

This clonotype was counted a few times. The chain uses TRBV5-1 and TRBJ2-5, with 8 bases that match TRBD2. This CDR3 is 14 amino acids long. Looked up from germline, CDR1 is SGHRS and CDR2 is YFSETQ. V shed 3 bases, J shed 5 bases, and the junction held 6 bases outside the gene matches. CDR3 amino acids: CASSSLSGTETQYF. The CDR3 nucleotides read TGCGCCAGCAGCTCCCTTAGCGGGACTGAGACCCAGTACTTC.

This clonotype has just a few counts. V usage is TRBV7-9 and J usage is TRBJ2-2; no clear D. V gave up 7 bases and J gave up 0 bases, with 15 bases separating them. The CDR3 is 16 amino acids. In germline, CDR1 is SEHNR, CDR2 FQNEAQ (reference sequence). The DNA for the CDR3 is TGTGCCAGCACCCCGAGTAACGGGCCGAACACCGGGGAGCTGTTTTTT. This sequence encodes CASTPSNGPNTGELFF.

In its sample, this clonotype ranks as medium-sized (0.01 to 0.1%). J is TRBJ2-7 and V is TRBV30; the D is unclear. Trimming pared 7 bases from V and 2 bases from J, leaving 21 bases between. Looked up from germline, CDR1 is GTSNPN and CDR2 is SVGIG (reference sequence). This CDR3 has 15 amino acids. CDR3 amino acids: CAFPLALRSPYEQYF. The CDR3 DNA is TGTGCCTTTCCACTGGCCCTCCGCTCTCCCTACGAGCAGTACTTC.

This chain uses TRBV29-1 with TRBJ2-7; TRBD2 agrees at 8 bases. J was trimmed by 0 bases and V by 4 bases; bases with no gene match: 8. The CDR3 spans 15 residues. Germline V lookup: CDR1 SQVTM, CDR2 ANQGSEA. The CDR3 here is CSVVRASGPSYEQYF. The CDR3 bases are TGCAGCGTTGTAAGGGCTAGCGGGCCCTCCTACGAGCAGTACTTC.

V gene TRBV29-1 combines with J gene TRBJ2-5; 11 nucleotides agree with TRBD2. J gave up 5 bases and V 8 bases, and 10 bases lay outside the gene matches. The germline gives CDR1 SQVTM, CDR2 ANQGSEA. This CDR3 has 14 residues. The CDR3 protein is CSPRLAGSVETQYF. DNA of the CDR3: TGCAGCCCACGACTAGCGGGAAGTGTTGAGACCCAGTACTTC. The full variable domain, in which reference TRBV29-1 and TRBJ2-5 provide the parts outside the CDR3, is SAVISQKPSRDICQRGTSLTIQCQVDSQVTMMFWYRQQPGQSLTLIATANQGSEATYESGFVIDKFPISRPNLTFSTLTVSNMSPEDSSIYLCSPRLAGSVETQYFGPGTRLLVL.

CDR3 sequence (DNA): TGCGCCAGCAACCTCGGACTAGCGGGAGGCGGGGAGCTGTTTTTT. This sequence encodes CASNLGLAGGGELFF. This sequence joins TRBV5-1 and TRBJ2-2; 14 nucleotides line up with TRBD2. The CDR3 consists of 15 residues. The J segment lost 7 bases and the V segment lost 6 bases, leaving 5 bases of the junction unmatched. Germline V gives CDR1 SGHRS, CDR2 YFSETQ.

The chain combines TRBV6-5 with TRBJ2-7, with 10 bases that match TRBD1. Germline CDR1 MNHEY, CDR2 SVGAGI. There are 17 residues in the CDR3. J was trimmed by 3 bases and V by 5 bases; bases with no gene match: 13. In DNA form, the CDR3 reads TGTGCCAGCAGTATATGGACTGGGACAGGGGTAGTCTACGAGCAGTACTTC. This codes for CASSIWTGTGVVYEQYF.

The rearrangement links TRBV6-6 to TRBJ1-5; D remains ambiguous. Between the trimmed V and J ends, which lost 3 bases and 5 bases, there was a span of 8 bases. Germline V gene data show CDR1 as MNHNY and CDR2 as SVGAGI (reference sequence). The CDR3 spans 13 residues. The CDR3 DNA is TGTGCCAGCAGTTATTGGGTGCATCAGCCCCAGCATTTT. Its translation is CASSYWVHQPQHF.

This clonotype was counted only a few times. The chain is built from TRBV9 and TRBJ2-3; D is uncertain. This CDR3 spans 16 amino acids. V lost 5 bases and J 0 bases, leaving 16 bases between the germline ends. Germline V gives CDR1 SGDLS, CDR2 YYNGEE. The CDR3, as DNA: TGTGCCAGCAGTACCCGGGTTGGCGCTAGCACAGATACGCAGTATTTT. Encoded protein: CASSTRVGASTDTQYF.

In this sample, this clonotype turned up a few times. The chain joins TRBV27 to TRBJ1-1; TRBD1 might be the D (6 bases). Trimming took 5 bases from V and 5 from J, leaving 15 bases between them. Germline V gene data show CDR1 as MNHEY and CDR2 as SMNVEV (reference sequence). The CDR3 extends over 14 amino acids. CDR3 sequence: CASSAYTGRTEAFF. The CDR3 region has the DNA TGTGCCAGCAGTGCCTATACAGGGAGAACTGAAGCTTTCTTT.

This clonotype has just a few counts. This rearrangement joins TRBV12-3 or TRBV12-4 to TRBJ1-5; D not certain. The CDR3 has 15 amino acids. V lost 3 bases, J lost 6 bases, and 15 bases lay in between. The chain's CDR3 is CASSFWGVGSQPQHF. Here the CDR3 DNA reads TGTGCCAGCAGTTTTTGGGGAGTTGGGAGTCAGCCCCAGCATTTT.

This clonotype was counted only a few times. The rearrangement uses TRBV29-1 and TRBJ2-1, with a tentative D call TRBD2 (6 bases). This CDR3 is built from 13 residues. Germline V CDR1 and CDR2: SQVTM, ANQGSEA. V was shortened by 7 bases and J by 2 bases, with 12 bases between the two germline ends. The CDR3 sequence: CSAGRTTYNEQFF. CDR3 coding DNA: TGCAGCGCTGGGAGGACGACCTACAATGAGCAGTTCTTC.

This clonotype has only a few counts. The chain couples TRBV29-1 to TRBJ1-1; 11 bases line up with TRBD1. The germline V gene has CDR1 SQVTM and CDR2 ANQGSEA. The V segment lost 5 bases and the J segment 4 bases; nucleotides outside the gene matches: 9. The CDR3 is 15 residues long. CDR3 in amino acids: CSVQLSGTGGTEAFF. Here the CDR3 DNA reads TGCAGCGTTCAGCTCTCCGGGACAGGGGGCACTGAAGCTTTCTTT.

This clonotype came up a few times. This rearrangement joins TRBV5-4 to TRBJ2-3; D is ambiguous. Germline lookup yields CDR1 SGHNT and CDR2 YYREEE (reference sequence). Trimming took off 0 bases at V and 0 bases at J, with 8 bases between the two ends. The CDR3 contains 15 residues. The CDR3 is CASSLALTSTDTQYF. The CDR3 nucleotides are TGTGCCAGCAGCTTGGCCCTGACTAGCACAGATACGCAGTATTTT.

The chain has TRBV5-1 and TRBJ2-3; D is ambiguous. Trimming removed 4 bases from V and 5 bases from J, with 14 bases in between. CDR1 SGHRS and CDR2 YFSETQ come from the germline V gene. CDR3 length: 14 amino acids. DNA for the CDR3: TGCGCCAGCAGCCACGAAGTCGAGGAAGATACGCAGTATTTT. Protein: CASSHEVEEDTQYF.

The gene calls are TRBV7-9 and TRBJ1-2, with D unclear. V was clipped by 1 base and J by 1 base, with 4 bases between them. The CDR3 has 13 amino acids. Per germline, CDR1 SEHNR and CDR2 FQNEAQ (reference sequence). The CDR3 DNA is TGTGCCAGCAGCTTAGACAGTAACTATGGCTACACCTTC. Translated, it gives CASSLDSNYGYTF.

This clonotype was counted between two and nine times. The V gene is TRBV28, the J gene TRBJ2-1, with TRBD2 matching over 12 bases. V was pared by 5 bases and J by 6 bases, with 5 bases of the junction left unmatched. The germline V gene has CDR1 MDHEN and CDR2 SYDVKM. The CDR3 is made up of 15 amino acids. The CDR3 coding sequence is TGTGCCAGCAGTCGACTAGCGGGAGCCGGCAATGAGCAGTTCTTC. The encoded protein is CASSRLAGAGNEQFF.

V is TRBV7-3 and J is TRBJ2-1; 12 bases agree with TRBD2. CDR1 is SGHTA, CDR2 FQGTGA, per germline. This CDR3 is 15 amino acids long. The V segment lost 5 bases and the J segment 7 bases; nucleotides outside the gene matches: 6. This CDR3 is CASSTGLAGMNEQFF. As DNA, the CDR3 is TGTGCCAGCAGCACTGGACTAGCGGGAATGAATGAGCAGTTCTTC.

The chain recombines TRBV13 with TRBJ2-7; perhaps TRBD1 as D (6 bases). V was clipped by 1 base and J by 2 bases, with 9 bases between them. Germline loops: CDR1 PRHDT, CDR2 FYEKMQ (reference sequence). This CDR3 is built from 14 residues. CDR3 coding DNA: TGTGCCAGCAGCTTAGCCGGGGACACCTACGAGCAGTACTTC. Its protein product is CASSLAGDTYEQYF.